The rows below give T cell receptor beta chains drawn from one sample of a study of blood T cell repertoires in COVID-19. The protocol was immunoSEQ multiplex PCR, while the TCRdb copy is restricted to in-frame clones and leaves out a portion. This table has 300,000 to 500,000 clones, 88% appearing once. The specimen was PBMCs or T cells enriched from blood (not recorded which). These receptors all stem from a young woman with acute COVID-19. The CDR3 runs from the conserved cysteine through the conserved F or W. The D gene is left open where the match is weak. Part of the rows lack a size; the others show once, few, many or a class for expanded clones.

cdr3_nt,cdr3_aa,v_call,clone_size,d_call,cdr3_length,j_call
TGTGCCAGCAGCCCGCTTGCTAGCGGGGGGGACCAGTACTTC,CASSPLASGGDQYF,TRBV7-2,-,TRBD2,14,TRBJ2-7
TGTGCCAGCAGCCGACGGGACAGGGGCACTGAAGCTTTCTTT,CASSRRDRGTEAFF,TRBV14,-,TRBD1,14,TRBJ1-1
TGTGCCAGCAGCACAGCAGAAGACAGGAACGAGCAGTACTTC,CASSTAEDRNEQYF,TRBV9,few,-,14,TRBJ2-7
TGTGCCAGCAGTACAACCAGGACAGGGGGCAGGATCCACCACAATGAGCAGTTCTTC,CASSTTRTGGRIHHNEQFF,TRBV27,-,TRBD1,19,TRBJ2-1
TGTGCCAGCTCACCAGGGAGCGTTGCAACTAATGAAAAACTGTTTTTT,CASSPGSVATNEKLFF,TRBV18,-,-,16,TRBJ1-4
TGCAGTGCTAGTTTCGGGGGGCCGGGCACAGATACGCAGTATTTT,CSASFGGPGTDTQYF,TRBV20-1,-,-,15,TRBJ2-3
TGTGCCAGTAGTGACAGCGGGGGCTCCTACAATGAGCAGTTCTTC,CASSDSGGSYNEQFF,TRBV19,few,TRBD2,15,TRBJ2-1
TGTGCCAGCAGCGTCTCGGGACACCGCTCCTACGAGCAGTACTTC,CASSVSGHRSYEQYF,TRBV9,once,-,15,TRBJ2-7
TGTGCCAGCAGCCTGAAGGCCAGGGGCACTGAAGCTTTCTTT,CASSLKARGTEAFF,TRBV14,few,-,14,TRBJ1-1
TGCGCCAGCAGCCCTCCTGGTGCGGGGGGGTACAATGAGCAGTTCTTC,CASSPPGAGGYNEQFF,TRBV4-1,-,TRBD2,16,TRBJ2-1